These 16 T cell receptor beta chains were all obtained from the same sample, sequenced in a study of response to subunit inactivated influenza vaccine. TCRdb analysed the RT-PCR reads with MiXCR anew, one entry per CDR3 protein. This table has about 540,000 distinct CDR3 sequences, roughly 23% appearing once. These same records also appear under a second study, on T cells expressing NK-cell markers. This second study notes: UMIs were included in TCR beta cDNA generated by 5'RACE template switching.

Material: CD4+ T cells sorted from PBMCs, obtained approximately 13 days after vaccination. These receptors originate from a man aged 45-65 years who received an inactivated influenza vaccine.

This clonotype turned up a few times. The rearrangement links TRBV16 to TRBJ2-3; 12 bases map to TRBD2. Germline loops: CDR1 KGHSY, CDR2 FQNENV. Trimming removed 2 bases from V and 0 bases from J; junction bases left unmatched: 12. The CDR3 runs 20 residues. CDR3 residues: CASSQPAGLAGRTSTDTQYF. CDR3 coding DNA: TGTGCCAGCAGCCAACCAGCAGGACTAGCGGGAAGAACTAGCACAGATACGCAGTATTTT.

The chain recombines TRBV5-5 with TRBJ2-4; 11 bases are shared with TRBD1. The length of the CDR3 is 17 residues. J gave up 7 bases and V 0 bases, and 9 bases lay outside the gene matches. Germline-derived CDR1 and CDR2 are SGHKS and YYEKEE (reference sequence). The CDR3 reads CASSLERGTGGRNIQYF. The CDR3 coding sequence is TGTGCCAGCAGCTTGGAGCGAGGGACAGGGGGAAGGAACATTCAGTACTTC.

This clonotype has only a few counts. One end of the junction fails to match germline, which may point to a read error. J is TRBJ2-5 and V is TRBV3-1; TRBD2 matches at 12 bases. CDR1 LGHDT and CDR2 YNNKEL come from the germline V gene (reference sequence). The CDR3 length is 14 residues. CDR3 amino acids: CASSQVLAGGSPDF. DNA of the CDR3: TGTGCCAGCAGCCAAGTTCTAGCGGGGGGGTCCCCCGACTTC.

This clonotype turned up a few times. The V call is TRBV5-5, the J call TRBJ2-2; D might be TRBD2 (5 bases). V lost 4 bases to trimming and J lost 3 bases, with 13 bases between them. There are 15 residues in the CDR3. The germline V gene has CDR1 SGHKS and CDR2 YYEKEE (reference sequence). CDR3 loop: CASSPRGAYTGELFF. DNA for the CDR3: TGTGCCAGCAGCCCCCGGGGAGCCTACACCGGGGAGCTGTTTTTT.

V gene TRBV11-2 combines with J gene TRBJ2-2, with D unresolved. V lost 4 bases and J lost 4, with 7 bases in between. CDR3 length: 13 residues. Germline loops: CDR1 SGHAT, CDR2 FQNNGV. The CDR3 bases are TGTGCCAGCAGCTCCCTCAGCACCGGGGAGCTGTTTTTT. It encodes CASSSLSTGELFF. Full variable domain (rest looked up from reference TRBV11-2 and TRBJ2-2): EAGVAQSPRYKIIEKRQSVAFWCNPISGHATLYWYQQILGQGPKLLIQFQNNGVVDDSQLPKDRFSAERLKGVDSTLKIQPAKLEDSAVYLCASSSLSTGELFFGEGSRLTVL.

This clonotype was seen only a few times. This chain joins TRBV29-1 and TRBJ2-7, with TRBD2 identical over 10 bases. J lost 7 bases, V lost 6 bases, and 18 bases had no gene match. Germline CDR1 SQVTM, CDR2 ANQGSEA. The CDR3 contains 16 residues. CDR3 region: CSVGARLSGRAGEQYF. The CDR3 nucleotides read TGCAGCGTGGGGGCCCGGTTGAGCGGGAGGGCCGGAGAGCAGTACTTC.

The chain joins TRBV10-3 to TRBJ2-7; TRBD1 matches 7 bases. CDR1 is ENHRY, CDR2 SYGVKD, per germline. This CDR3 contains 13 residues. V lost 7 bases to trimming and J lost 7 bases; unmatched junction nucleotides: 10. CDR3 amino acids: CAIKGTGDREQYF. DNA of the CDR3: TGTGCCATCAAAGGAACCGGGGACAGAGAGCAGTACTTC.

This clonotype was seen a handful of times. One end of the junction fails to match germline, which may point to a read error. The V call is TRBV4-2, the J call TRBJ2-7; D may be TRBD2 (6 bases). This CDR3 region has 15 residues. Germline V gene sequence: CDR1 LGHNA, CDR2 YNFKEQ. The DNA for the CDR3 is TGTGCCTGCAGCTCTGGGGACGGGGGATTCTACGAGCAGTACTTC. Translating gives CACSSGDGGFYEQYF.

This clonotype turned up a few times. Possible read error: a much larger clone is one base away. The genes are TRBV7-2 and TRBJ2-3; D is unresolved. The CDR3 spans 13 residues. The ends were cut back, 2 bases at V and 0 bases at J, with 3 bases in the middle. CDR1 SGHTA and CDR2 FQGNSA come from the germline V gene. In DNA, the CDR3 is TGTGCCAGCAGCTTATGGAGCACAGATACGCAGTATTTT. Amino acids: CASSLWSTDTQYF.

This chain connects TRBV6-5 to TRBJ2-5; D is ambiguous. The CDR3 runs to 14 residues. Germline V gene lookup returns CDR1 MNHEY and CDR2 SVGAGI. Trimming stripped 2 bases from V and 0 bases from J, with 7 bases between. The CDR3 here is CASSYAGHQETQYF. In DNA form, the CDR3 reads TGTGCCAGCAGTTACGCCGGACACCAAGAGACCCAGTACTTC.

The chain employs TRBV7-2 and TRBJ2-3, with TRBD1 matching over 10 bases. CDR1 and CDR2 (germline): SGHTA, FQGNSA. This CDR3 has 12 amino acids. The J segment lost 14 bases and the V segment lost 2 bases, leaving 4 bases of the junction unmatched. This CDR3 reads CASSLQGQGPYF. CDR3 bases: TGTGCCAGCAGCTTACAGGGACAGGGGCCGTATTTT.

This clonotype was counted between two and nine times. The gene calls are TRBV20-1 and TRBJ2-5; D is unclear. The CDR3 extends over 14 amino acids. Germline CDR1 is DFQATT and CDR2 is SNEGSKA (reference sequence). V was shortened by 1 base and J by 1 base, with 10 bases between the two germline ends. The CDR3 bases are TGCAGTGCTAGAGTTGTTGGCAGCCAAGAGACCCAGTACTTC. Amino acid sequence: CSARVVGSQETQYF.

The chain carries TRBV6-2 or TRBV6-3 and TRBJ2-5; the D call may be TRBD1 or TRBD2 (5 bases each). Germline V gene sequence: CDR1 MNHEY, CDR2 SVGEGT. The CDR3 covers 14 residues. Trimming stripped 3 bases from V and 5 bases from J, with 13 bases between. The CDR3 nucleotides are TGTGCCAGCAGTTATACCGGGACGAGGGAGACCCAGTACTTC. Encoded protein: CASSYTGTRETQYF.

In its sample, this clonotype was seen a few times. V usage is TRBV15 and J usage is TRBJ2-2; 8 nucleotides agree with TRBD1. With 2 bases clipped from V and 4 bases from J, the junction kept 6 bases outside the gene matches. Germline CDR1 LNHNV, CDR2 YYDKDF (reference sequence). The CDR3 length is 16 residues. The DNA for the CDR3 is TGTGCCACCAGCAGATCCAGGACAGGGTCCACCGGGGAGCTGTTTTTT. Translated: CATSRSRTGSTGELFF. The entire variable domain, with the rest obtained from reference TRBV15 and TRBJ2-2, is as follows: DAMVIQNPRYQVTQFGKPVTLSCSQTLNHNVMYWYQQKSSQAPKLLFHYYDKDFNNEADTPDNFQSRRPNTSFCFLDIRSPGLGDTAMYLCATSRSRTGSTGELFFGEGSRLTVL.

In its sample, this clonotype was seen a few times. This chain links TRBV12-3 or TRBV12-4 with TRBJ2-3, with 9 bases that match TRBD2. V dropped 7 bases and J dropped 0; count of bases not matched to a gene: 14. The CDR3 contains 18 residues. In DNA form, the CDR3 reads TGTGCCAGCACCCCCTTATTCAATAGCGGGAGAAGCACAGATACGCAGTATTTT. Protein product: CASTPLFNSGRSTDTQYF.

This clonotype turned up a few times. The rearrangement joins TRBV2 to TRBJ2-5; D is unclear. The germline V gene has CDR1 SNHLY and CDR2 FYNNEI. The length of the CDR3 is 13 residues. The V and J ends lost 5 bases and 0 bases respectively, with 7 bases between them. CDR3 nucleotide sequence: TGTGCCAGCAGTCACCGGGACCAAGAGACCCAGTACTTC. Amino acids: CASSHRDQETQYF.